The 4 T cell receptor beta chains in this list originate from one sample, sequenced in a study of T cell responses to AZD1222 COVID-19 vaccine. This table comes from immunoSEQ multiplex PCR, and its TCRdb copy is limited to in-frame clones, with some not included. The repertoire holds 100,000 to 130,000 clones, with about 85% as singletons. The material was peripheral blood, obtained on day 0 of AZD1222 vaccination. These receptors were taken from an adult in good health.

There are many counts of this clone. The genes are TRBV20-1 and TRBJ2-1; D is undetermined. V lost 3 bases, J lost 5 bases, and 17 bases lay in between. Germline V gene lookup returns CDR1 DFQATT and CDR2 SNEGSKA (reference sequence). The CDR3 totals 15 residues. CDR3 nucleotide sequence: TGCAGTGCTAGTCCTTTGACCCTGCGGAACAATGAGCAGTTCTTC. Amino acids: CSASPLTLRNNEQFF.

The V call is TRBV7-3, the J call TRBJ1-1; 8 nucleotides match TRBD1. Germline V gives CDR1 SGHTA, CDR2 FQGTGA. Germline trimming cut 4 bases from V and 6 bases from J; bases unmatched to any gene: 7. The CDR3 runs to 14 residues. The CDR3, as DNA: TGTGCCAGCAGCTCCGTTCAGGGGGCCGCTGAAGCTTTCTTT. It yields the protein CASSSVQGAAEAFF. Full variable domain (remainder filled in from reference TRBV7-3 and TRBJ1-1): GAGVSQTPSNKVTEKGKYVELRCDPISGHTALYWYRQSLGQGPEFLIYFQGTGAADDSGLPNDRFFAVRPEGSVSTLKIQRTERGDSAVYLCASSSVQGAAEAFFGQGTRLTVV.

V gene TRBV9 combines with J gene TRBJ1-1; D gene uncertain. Trimming cost V 0 bases and J 8 bases, with 11 bases left between them. The CDR3 runs to 13 residues. Germline loops: CDR1 SGDLS, CDR2 YYNGEE. Written as DNA, the CDR3 is TGTGCCAGCAGCGTAGATGGGAATTCCGAAGCTTTCTTT. This codes for CASSVDGNSEAFF.

This chain joins TRBV30 and TRBJ1-2; TRBD1 matches 8 bases. V dropped 4 bases and J dropped 0; count of bases not matched to a gene: 4. This CDR3 spans 14 amino acids. Per germline, CDR1 GTSNPN and CDR2 SVGIG (reference sequence). The CDR3 reads CAWNTGGSNYGYTF. The DNA for the CDR3 is TGTGCCTGGAATACAGGGGGGTCTAACTATGGCTACACCTTC.